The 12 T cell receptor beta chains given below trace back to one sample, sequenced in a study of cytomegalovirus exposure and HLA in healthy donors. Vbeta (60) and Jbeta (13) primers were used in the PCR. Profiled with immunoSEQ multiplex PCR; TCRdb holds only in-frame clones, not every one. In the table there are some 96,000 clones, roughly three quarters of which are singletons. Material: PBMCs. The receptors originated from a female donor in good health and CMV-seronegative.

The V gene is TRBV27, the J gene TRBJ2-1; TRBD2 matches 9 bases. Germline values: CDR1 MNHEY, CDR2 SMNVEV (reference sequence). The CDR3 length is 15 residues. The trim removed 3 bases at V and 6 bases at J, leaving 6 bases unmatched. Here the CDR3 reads CASSFWAGGPNEQFF. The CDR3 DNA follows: TGTGCCAGCAGTTTCTGGGCGGGGGGGCCCAATGAGCAGTTCTTC.

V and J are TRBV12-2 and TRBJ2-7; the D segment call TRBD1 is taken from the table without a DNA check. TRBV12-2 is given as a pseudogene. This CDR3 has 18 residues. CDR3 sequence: CASRLGRMAFPLSYEQYF. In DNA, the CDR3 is TGTGCAAGTCGCTTGGGGCGGATGGCCTTTCCACTCTCCTACGAGCAGTACTTC.

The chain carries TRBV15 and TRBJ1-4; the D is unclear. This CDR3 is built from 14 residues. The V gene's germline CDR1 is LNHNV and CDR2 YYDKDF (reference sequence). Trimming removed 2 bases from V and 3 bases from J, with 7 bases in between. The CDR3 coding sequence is TGTGCCACCAGCAGATGGGGAGCTAATGAAAAACTGTTTTTT. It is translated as CATSRWGANEKLFF.

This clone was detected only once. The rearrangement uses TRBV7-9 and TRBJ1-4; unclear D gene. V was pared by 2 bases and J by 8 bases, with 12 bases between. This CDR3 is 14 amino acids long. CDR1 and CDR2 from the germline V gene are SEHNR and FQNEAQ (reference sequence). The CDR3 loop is CASSLSRRGEKLFF. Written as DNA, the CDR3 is TGTGCCAGCAGCTTATCCCGGCGAGGGGAAAAACTGTTTTTT.

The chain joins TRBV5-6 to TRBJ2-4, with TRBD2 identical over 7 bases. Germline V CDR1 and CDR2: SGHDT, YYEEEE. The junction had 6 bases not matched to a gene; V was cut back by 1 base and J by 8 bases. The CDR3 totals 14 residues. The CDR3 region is CASSLSSGRDIQYF. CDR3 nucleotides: TGTGCCAGCAGCTTGAGTTCAGGGAGGGACATTCAGTACTTC.

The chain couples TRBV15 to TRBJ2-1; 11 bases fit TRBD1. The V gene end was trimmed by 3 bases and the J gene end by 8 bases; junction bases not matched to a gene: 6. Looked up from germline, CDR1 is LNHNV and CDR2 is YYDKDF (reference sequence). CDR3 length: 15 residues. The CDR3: CATSRGQGVLDEQFF. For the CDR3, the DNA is TGTGCCACCAGCAGGGGACAGGGGGTATTAGATGAGCAGTTCTTC.

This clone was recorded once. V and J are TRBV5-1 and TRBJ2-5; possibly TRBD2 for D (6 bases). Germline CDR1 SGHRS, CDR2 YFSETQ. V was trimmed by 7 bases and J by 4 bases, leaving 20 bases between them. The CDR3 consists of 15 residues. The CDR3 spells CASRSGRNIPETQYF. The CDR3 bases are TGCGCCAGCCGCTCGGGGAGGAATATCCCAGAGACCCAGTACTTC.

The CDR3 region is CASSLMAGAQFYTQYF. The CDR3 region has the DNA TGTGCCAGCAGCTTAATGGCGGGAGCCCAATTTTATACGCAGTATTTT. This chain joins TRBV7-3 and TRBJ2-3, with 7 bases matching TRBD2. The V gene end was trimmed by 1 base and the J gene end by 7 bases; junction bases not matched to a gene: 11. This CDR3 comprises 16 residues. Germline-derived CDR1 and CDR2 are SGHTA and FQGTGA. Based on the CDR3 plus reference TRBV7-3 and TRBJ2-3, the full variable domain is GAGVSQTPSNKVTEKGKYVELRCDPISGHTALYWYRQSLGQGPEFLIYFQGTGAADDSGLPNDRFFAVRPEGSVSTLKIQRTERGDSAVYLCASSLMAGAQFYTQYFGPGTRLTVL.

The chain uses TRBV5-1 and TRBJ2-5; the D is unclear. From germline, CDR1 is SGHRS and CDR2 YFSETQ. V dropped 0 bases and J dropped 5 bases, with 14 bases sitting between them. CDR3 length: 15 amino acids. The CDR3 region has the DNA TGCGCCAGCAGCTTGGGGCGTTCGACTGTGGAGACCCAGTACTTC. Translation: CASSLGRSTVETQYF.

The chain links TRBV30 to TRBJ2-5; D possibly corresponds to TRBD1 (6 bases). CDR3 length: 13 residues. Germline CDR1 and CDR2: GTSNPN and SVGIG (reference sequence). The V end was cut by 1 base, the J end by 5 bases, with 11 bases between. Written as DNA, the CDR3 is TGTGCCTGGAGTGAGGGGGTAGGGGAGACCCAGTACTTC. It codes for CAWSEGVGETQYF.

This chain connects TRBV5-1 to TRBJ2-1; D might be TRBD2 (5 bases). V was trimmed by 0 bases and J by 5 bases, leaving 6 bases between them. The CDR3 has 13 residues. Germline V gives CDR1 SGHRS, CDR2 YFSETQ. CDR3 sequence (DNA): TGCGCCAGCAGCTTGGGAGCGGACAATGAGCAGTTCTTC. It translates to CASSLGADNEQFF.

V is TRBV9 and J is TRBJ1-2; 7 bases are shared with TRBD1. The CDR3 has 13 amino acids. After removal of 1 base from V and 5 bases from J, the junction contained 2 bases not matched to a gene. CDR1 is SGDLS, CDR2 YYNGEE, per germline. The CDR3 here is CASSVRQGYGYTF. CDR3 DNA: TGTGCCAGCAGCGTACGACAGGGTTATGGCTACACCTTC.